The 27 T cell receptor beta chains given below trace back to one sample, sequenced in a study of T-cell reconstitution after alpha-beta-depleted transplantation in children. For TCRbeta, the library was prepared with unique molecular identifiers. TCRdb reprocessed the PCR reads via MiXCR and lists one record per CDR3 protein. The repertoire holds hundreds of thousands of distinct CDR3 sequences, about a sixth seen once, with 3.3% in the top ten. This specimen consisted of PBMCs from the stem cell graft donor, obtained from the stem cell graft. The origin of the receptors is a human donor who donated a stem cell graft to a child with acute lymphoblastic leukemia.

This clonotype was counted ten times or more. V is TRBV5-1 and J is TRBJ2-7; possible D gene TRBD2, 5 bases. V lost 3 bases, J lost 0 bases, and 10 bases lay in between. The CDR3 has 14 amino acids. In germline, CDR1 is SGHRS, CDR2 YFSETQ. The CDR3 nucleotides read TGCGCCAGCAGCTCGGGAATGAACTCCTACGAGCAGTACTTC. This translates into CASSSGMNSYEQYF. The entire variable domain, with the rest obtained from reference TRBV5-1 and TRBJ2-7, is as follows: KAGVTQTPRYLIKTRGQQVTLSCSPISGHRSVSWYQQTPGQGLQFLFEYFSETQRNKGNFPGRFSGRQFSNSRSEMNVSTLELGDSALYLCASSSGMNSYEQYFGPGTRLTVT.

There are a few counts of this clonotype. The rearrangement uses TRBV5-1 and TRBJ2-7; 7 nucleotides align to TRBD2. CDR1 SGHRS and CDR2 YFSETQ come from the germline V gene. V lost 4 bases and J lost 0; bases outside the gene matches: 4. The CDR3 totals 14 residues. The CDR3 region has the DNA TGCGCCAGCAGCAGGAGCGGGGCCTCCTACGAGCAGTACTTC. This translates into CASSRSGASYEQYF.

The CDR3 protein is CASSQGSSQYEQYF. The CDR3 DNA follows: TGTGCCAGCAGCCAAGGGTCTAGCCAATACGAGCAGTACTTC. V is TRBV7-2 and J is TRBJ2-7; possibly TRBD2 for D (5 bases). Germline V lookup: CDR1 SGHTA, CDR2 FQGNSA. Between the trimmed V and J ends, which lost 5 bases and 4 bases, there was a span of 15 bases. This CDR3 has 14 amino acids.

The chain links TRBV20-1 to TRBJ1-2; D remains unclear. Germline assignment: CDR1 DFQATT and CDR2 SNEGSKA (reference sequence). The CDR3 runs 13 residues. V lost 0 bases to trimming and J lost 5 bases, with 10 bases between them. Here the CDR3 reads CSARDVRVYGYTF. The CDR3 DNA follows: TGCAGTGCTAGAGACGTCCGGGTGTATGGCTACACCTTC.

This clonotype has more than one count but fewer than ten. CDR3 residues: CASSQRTSGRASYNEQFF. CDR3 DNA sequence: TGCGCCAGCAGCCAACGGACTAGCGGGAGGGCGTCCTACAATGAGCAGTTCTTC. This chain links TRBV4-1 with TRBJ2-1; 15 nucleotides agree with TRBD2. This CDR3 comprises 18 residues. CDR1 and CDR2 (germline): MGHRA, YSYEKL. J lost 1 base, V lost 2 bases, and 3 bases had no gene match.

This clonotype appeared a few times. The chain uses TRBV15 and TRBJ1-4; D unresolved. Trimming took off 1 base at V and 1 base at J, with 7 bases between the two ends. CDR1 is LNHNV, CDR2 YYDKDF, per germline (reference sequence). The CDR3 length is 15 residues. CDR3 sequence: CATSRGGRTNEKLFF. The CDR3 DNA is TGTGCCACCAGCAGAGGAGGGAGAACTAATGAAAAACTGTTTTTT.

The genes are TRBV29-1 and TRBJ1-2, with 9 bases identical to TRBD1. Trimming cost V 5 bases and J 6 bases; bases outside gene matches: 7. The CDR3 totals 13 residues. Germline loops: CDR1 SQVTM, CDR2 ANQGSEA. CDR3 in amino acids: CSVPGQGRDGYTF. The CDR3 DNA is TGCAGCGTTCCAGGACAGGGGAGAGATGGCTACACCTTC.

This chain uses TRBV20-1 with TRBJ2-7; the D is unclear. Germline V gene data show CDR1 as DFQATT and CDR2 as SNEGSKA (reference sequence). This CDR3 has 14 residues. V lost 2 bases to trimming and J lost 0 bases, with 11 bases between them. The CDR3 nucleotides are TGCAGTGCTAGAAACCGGGCCCTCTCCTACGAGCAGTACTTC. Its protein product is CSARNRALSYEQYF.

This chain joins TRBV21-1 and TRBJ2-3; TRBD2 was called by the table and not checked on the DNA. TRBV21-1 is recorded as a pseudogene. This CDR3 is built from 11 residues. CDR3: CASSTYRPSTF. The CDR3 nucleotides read TGTGCCAGCAGCACCTACAGGCCCTCTACCTTT.

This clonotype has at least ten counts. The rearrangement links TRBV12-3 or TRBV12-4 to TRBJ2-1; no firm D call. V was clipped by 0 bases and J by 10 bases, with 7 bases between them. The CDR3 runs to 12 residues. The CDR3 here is CASSLALPEQFF. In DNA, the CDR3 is TGTGCCAGCAGTTTAGCGCTTCCCGAGCAGTTCTTC.

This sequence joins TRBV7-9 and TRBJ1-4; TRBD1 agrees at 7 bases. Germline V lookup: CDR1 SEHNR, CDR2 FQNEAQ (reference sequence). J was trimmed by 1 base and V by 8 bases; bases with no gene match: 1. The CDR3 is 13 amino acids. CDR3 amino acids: CASRDRTNEKLFF. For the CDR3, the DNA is TGTGCCAGCCGGGACAGAACTAATGAAAAACTGTTTTTT.

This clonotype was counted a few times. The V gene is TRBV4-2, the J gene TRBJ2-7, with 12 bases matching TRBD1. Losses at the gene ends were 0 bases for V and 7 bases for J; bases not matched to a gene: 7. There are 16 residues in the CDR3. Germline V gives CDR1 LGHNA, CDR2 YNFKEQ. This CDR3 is CASSQDSGTGGNEQYF. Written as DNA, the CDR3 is TGTGCCAGCAGCCAAGATAGCGGGACAGGGGGCAATGAGCAGTACTTC.

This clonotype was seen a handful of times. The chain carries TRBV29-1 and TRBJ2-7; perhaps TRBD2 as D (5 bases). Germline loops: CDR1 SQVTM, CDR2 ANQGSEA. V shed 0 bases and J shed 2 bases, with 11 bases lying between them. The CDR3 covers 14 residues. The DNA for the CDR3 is TGCAGCGTTGAAGATGCGGAGGCAACCTACGAGCAGTACTTC. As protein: CSVEDAEATYEQYF.

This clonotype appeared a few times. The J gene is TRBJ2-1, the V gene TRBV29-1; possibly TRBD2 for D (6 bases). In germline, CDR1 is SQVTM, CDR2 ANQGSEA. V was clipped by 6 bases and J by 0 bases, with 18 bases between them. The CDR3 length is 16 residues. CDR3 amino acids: CSVDSLSGRSYNEQFF. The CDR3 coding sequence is TGCAGCGTCGATTCTCTGAGCGGGCGCTCCTACAATGAGCAGTTCTTC.

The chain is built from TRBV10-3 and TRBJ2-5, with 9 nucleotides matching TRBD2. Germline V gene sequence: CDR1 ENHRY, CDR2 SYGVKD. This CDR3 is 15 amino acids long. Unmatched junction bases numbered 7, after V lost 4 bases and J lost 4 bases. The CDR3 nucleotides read TGTGCCATCAGTGGCGGGCGGGAGGGAGCAGAGACCCAGTACTTC. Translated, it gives CAISGGREGAETQYF.

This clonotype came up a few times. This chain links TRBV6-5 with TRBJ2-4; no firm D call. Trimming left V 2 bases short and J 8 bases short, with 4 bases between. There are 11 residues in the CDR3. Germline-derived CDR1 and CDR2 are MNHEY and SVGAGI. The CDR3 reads CASSYGYIQYF. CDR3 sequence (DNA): TGTGCCAGCAGTTACGGATACATTCAGTACTTC.

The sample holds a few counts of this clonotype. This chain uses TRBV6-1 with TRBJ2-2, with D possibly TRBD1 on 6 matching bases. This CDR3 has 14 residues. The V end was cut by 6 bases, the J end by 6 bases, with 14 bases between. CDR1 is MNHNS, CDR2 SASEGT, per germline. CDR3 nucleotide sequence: TGTGCCAGCAGACGTAACAGGGTTCCCGGGGAGCTGTTTTTT. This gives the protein CASRRNRVPGELFF.

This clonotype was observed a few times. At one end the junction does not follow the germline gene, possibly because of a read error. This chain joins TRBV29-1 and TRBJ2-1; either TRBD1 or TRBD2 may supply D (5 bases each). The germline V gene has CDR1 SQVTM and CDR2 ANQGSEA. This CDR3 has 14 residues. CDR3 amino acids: CSVAGAQSFNEQFF. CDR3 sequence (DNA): TGCAGCGTTGCCGGGGCCCAGTCCTTCAATGAGCAGTTCTTC.

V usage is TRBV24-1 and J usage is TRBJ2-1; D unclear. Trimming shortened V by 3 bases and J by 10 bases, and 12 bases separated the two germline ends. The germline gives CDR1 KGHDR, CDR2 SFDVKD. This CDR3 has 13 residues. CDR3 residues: CATSDGPQYEQFF. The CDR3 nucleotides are TGTGCCACCAGTGATGGCCCCCAATACGAGCAGTTCTTC.

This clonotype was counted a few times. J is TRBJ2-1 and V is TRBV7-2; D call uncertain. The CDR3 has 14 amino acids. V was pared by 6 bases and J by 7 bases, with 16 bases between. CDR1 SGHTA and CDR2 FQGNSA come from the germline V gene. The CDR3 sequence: CASSFPGPRNEQFF. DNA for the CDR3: TGTGCCAGCAGTTTTCCCGGGCCTAGGAATGAGCAGTTCTTC.

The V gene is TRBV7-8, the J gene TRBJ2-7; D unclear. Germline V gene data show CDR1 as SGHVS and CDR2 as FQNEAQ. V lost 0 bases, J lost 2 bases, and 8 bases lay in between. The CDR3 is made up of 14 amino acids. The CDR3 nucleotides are TGTGCCAGCAGCTTAGCGGCCAGAACCTACGAGCAGTACTTC. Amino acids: CASSLAARTYEQYF.

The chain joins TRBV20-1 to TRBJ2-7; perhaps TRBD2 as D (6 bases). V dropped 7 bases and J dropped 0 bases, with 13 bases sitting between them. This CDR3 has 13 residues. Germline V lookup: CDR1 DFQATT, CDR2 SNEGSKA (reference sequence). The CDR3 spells CSVGLGSSYEQYF. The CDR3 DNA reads TGCAGTGTCGGCCTCGGGAGCTCCTACGAGCAGTACTTC.

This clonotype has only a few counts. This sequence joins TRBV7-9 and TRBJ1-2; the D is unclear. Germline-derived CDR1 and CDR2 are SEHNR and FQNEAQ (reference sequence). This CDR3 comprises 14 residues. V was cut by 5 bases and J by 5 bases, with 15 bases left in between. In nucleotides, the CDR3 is TGTGCCAGCAGCCCCCTTGAGGCGAGATATGGCTACACCTTC. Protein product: CASSPLEARYGYTF.

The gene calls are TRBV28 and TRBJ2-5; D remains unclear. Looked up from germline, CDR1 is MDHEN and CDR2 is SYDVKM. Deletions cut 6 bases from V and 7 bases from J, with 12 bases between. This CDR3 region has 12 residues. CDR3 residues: CASSPFYGTQYF. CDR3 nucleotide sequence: TGTGCCAGCAGCCCTTTTTACGGGACCCAGTACTTC.

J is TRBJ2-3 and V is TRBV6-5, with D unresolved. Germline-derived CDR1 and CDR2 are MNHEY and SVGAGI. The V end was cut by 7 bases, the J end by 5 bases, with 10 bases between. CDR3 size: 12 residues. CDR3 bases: TGTGCCAGCATGGGTTGGGGAGATACGCAGTATTTT. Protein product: CASMGWGDTQYF.

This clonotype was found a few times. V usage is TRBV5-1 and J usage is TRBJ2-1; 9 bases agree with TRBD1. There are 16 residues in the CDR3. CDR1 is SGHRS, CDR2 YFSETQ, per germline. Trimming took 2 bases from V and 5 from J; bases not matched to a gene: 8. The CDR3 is CASSFRRQGDNNEQFF. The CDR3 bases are TGCGCCAGCAGCTTTAGAAGACAGGGGGACAACAATGAGCAGTTCTTC.

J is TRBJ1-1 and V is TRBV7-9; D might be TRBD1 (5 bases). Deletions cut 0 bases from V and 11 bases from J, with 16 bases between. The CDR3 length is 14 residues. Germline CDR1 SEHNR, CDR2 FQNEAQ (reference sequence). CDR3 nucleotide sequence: TGTGCCAGCAGCTTAGCGGACACGGTGTTAGTTGCTTTCTTT. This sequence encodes CASSLADTVLVAFF.